This T cell receptor beta chain was identified in a study of blood T cell repertoires in COVID-19. For the study at large: Spain, Italy and the United States supplied samples that represented acute and convalescent COVID-19. PBMCs, B-cell-depleted T cells, or T cells provided the cDNA or gDNA that made up the material.

Germline V gene data show CDR1 as MNHEY and CDR2 as SVGEGT. The V gene end was trimmed by 4 bases and the J gene end by 6 bases; junction bases not matched to a gene: 6. This CDR3 spans 16 amino acids. In the authors' workflow: Amplification of reference gene primers provided the estimated nucleated cell counts. Method: immunoSEQ multiplex PCR; TCRdb's copy keeps in-frame clones and lacks some. V and J calls and clone size come straight from that table; D and trimming were deduced from the DNA. The sample has 310,000 or so clones, roughly 90% seen once. This sequence was found in a woman aged 45-60 years with active or convalescent COVID-19. The genes are TRBV6-2 or TRBV6-3 and TRBJ2-2; 12 positions match TRBD1. Material: peripheral blood. This CDR3 reads CASSLWGQGAPGELFF. CDR3 DNA: TGTGCCAGCAGTTTATGGGGACAGGGGGCTCCCGGGGAGCTGTTTTTT.